These 14 T cell receptor beta chains were sequenced from one sample in a study of shared clonotypes between healthy human individuals. The method was immunoSEQ multiplex PCR; TCRdb's version includes in-frame clones alone and lacks a portion of them. The data hold about 1.1 million clones, with approximately 75% observed a single time. Sequenced material: memory CD4+ T cells from PBMCs. Noted subset: CD45RA-negative fraction. The receptor set was obtained from a young man in good health. Some clones in this sample may be carry-over from other donors' samples.

J is TRBJ2-5 and V is TRBV18; no clear D gene. Trimming removed 0 bases at V and 4 bases at J, with 6 bases between. Germline loops: CDR1 KGHSH, CDR2 LQKENI. The CDR3 loop spans 13 amino acids. Here the CDR3 reads CASSPPVRETQYF. CDR3 bases: TGTGCCAGCTCACCACCGGTAAGAGAGACCCAGTACTTC.

Details on this clone: Other DNA sequences from this sample encode an identical CDR3 as well. The CDR3 DNA sequence: TGCGCCAGCAGCTTGGCCATGACTAGCGGACGTCCCTACGAGCAGTACTTC. Translated, it gives CASSLAMTSGRPYEQYF. J is TRBJ2-7 and V is TRBV5-1; TRBD2 aligns across 9 bases. This CDR3 region has 17 residues. The trim removed 0 bases at V and 2 bases at J, leaving 9 bases unmatched. From germline, CDR1 is SGHRS and CDR2 YFSETQ.

The rearrangement joins TRBV7-2 to TRBJ1-1; D unclear. CDR1 is SGHTA, CDR2 FQGNSA, per germline. Between the trimmed V and J ends, which lost 2 bases and 5 bases, there was a span of 6 bases. The CDR3 extends over 12 amino acids. CDR3 DNA sequence: TGTGCCAGCAGCTTATCCGGGACTGAAGCTTTCTTT. Its protein product is CASSLSGTEAFF. Using reference TRBV7-2 and TRBJ1-1 for the parts outside the CDR3, the full variable domain is GAGVSQSPSNKVTEKGKDVELRCDPISGHTALYWYRQSLGQGLEFLIYFQGNSAPDKSGLPSDRFSAERTGGSVSTLTIQRTQQEDSAVYLCASSLSGTEAFFGQGTRLTVV.

The chain carries TRBV7-2 and TRBJ2-7; D is perhaps TRBD2 (6 bases). This CDR3 spans 14 amino acids. V gave up 2 bases and J gave up 0 bases, with 8 bases separating them. CDR1 SGHTA and CDR2 FQGNSA come from the germline V gene. The CDR3 reads CASSLQRASYEQYF. As DNA, the CDR3 is TGTGCCAGCAGCTTACAGCGGGCCTCCTACGAGCAGTACTTC. Full variable domain (rest looked up from reference TRBV7-2 and TRBJ2-7): GAGVSQSPSNKVTEKGKDVELRCDPISGHTALYWYRQSLGQGLEFLIYFQGNSAPDKSGLPSDRFSAERTGGSVSTLTIQRTQQEDSAVYLCASSLQRASYEQYFGPGTRLTVT.

V gene TRBV2 combines with J gene TRBJ2-1, with TRBD2 identical over 13 bases. CDR1 SNHLY and CDR2 FYNNEI come from the germline V gene. The CDR3 loop spans 20 amino acids. The junction had 14 bases not matched to a gene; V was cut back by 6 bases and J by 0 bases. The CDR3 DNA follows: TGTGCCAGCAGAACGGGCCAGGGGGGACTAGCGGGAACCTCCTACAATGAGCAGTTCTTC. It is translated as CASRTGQGGLAGTSYNEQFF.

V and J are TRBV28 and TRBJ2-7, with 7 bases fitting TRBD1. V was clipped by 5 bases and J by 3 bases; unmatched bases: 13. The CDR3 sequence is 16 residues long. Germline V CDR1 and CDR2: MDHEN, SYDVKM. The CDR3 region has the DNA TGTGCCAGCAGTCCATCGACAGGGATGGGTTACTACGAGCAGTACTTC. The encoded protein is CASSPSTGMGYYEQYF.

This clone was seen only a few times. V and J are TRBV30 and TRBJ1-1, with a possible D match to TRBD1 (5 bases). The germline V gene has CDR1 GTSNPN and CDR2 SVGIG (reference sequence). Trimming took 0 bases from V and 11 from J, leaving 10 bases between them. This CDR3 comprises 11 residues. CDR3 sequence (DNA): TGTGCCTGGAGTGTACTTGGGGCGGCTTTCTTT. Translation: CAWSVLGAAFF.

This clone has more than one count but fewer than ten. The V and J genes are TRBV7-2 and TRBJ1-3; 8 bases map to TRBD1. CDR1 is SGHTA, CDR2 FQGNSA, per germline. Germline trimming cut 5 bases from V and 0 bases from J; bases unmatched to any gene: 12. CDR3 length: 18 residues. The DNA for the CDR3 is TGTGCCAGCAGCCCCTCACGGACAGGGCGACCCTCTGGAAACACCATATATTTT. This translates into CASSPSRTGRPSGNTIYF.

This clone was found a few times. The V call is TRBV4-1, the J call TRBJ2-1; perhaps TRBD2 as D (6 bases). V lost 1 base and J 4 bases, leaving 17 bases between the germline ends. The CDR3 is made up of 17 amino acids. CDR1 and CDR2 from the germline V gene are MGHRA and YSYEKL. The DNA for the CDR3 is TGCGCCAGCAGCCAAGGGAGGTTGCTAGCGACTTACAATGAGCAGTTCTTC. Translated, it gives CASSQGRLLATYNEQFF.

This clone was seen a handful of times. The J gene is TRBJ1-5, the V gene TRBV15; D is unresolved. The CDR3 runs 13 residues. The germline V gene has CDR1 LNHNV and CDR2 YYDKDF (reference sequence). V lost 4 bases and J lost 3, with 7 bases in between. For the CDR3, the DNA is TGTGCCACCAGCACAGCAAACAATCAGCCCCAGCATTTT. As protein: CATSTANNQPQHF. The entire variable domain, with the rest obtained from reference TRBV15 and TRBJ1-5, is as follows: DAMVIQNPRYQVTQFGKPVTLSCSQTLNHNVMYWYQQKSSQAPKLLFHYYDKDFNNEADTPDNFQSRRPNTSFCFLDIRSPGLGDTAMYLCATSTANNQPQHFGDGTRLSIL.

The chain combines TRBV5-1 with TRBJ2-7, with D perhaps matching TRBD2 (5 bases). V was clipped by 1 base and J by 1 base, with 9 bases between them. Germline lookup yields CDR1 SGHRS and CDR2 YFSETQ. The CDR3 is made up of 14 amino acids. The DNA of the CDR3 is TGCGCCAGCAGCTTGCCTAGCCCGTCCTACGAGCAGTACTTC. Amino acid sequence: CASSLPSPSYEQYF. The variable domain in full, completed from reference TRBV5-1 and TRBJ2-7, reads KAGVTQTPRYLIKTRGQQVTLSCSPISGHRSVSWYQQTPGQGLQFLFEYFSETQRNKGNFPGRFSGRQFSNSRSEMNVSTLELGDSALYLCASSLPSPSYEQYFGPGTRLTVT.

The J gene is TRBJ2-2, the V gene TRBV28, with D perhaps assigned TRBD1 or TRBD2 (6 bases each). V was trimmed by 7 bases and J by 7 bases, leaving 19 bases between them. The CDR3 is 15 residues long. Germline CDR1 reads MDHEN; CDR2 reads SYDVKM. The CDR3 region has the DNA TGTGCCAGCACCACGATGGCGGGACACGGCGGGGAGCTGTTTTTT. As protein: CASTTMAGHGGELFF.

This sequence joins TRBV5-6 and TRBJ2-2; 9 nucleotides line up with TRBD1. The CDR3 length is 17 residues. V shed 4 bases and J 1 base; nucleotides not matched to a gene: 8. The germline gives CDR1 SGHDT, CDR2 YYEEEE. This CDR3 is CASSPTGGFRNTGELFF. CDR3 coding DNA: TGTGCCAGCAGCCCGACAGGGGGATTCCGGAACACCGGGGAGCTGTTTTTT.

The chain has TRBV11-2 and TRBJ1-2, with D unclear. CDR1 is SGHAT, CDR2 FQNNGV, per germline. V lost 2 bases, J lost 3 bases, and 7 bases lay in between. The length of the CDR3 is 13 residues. The CDR3: CASSLTVHYGYTF. In nucleotides, the CDR3 is TGTGCCAGCAGCTTAACAGTACACTATGGCTACACCTTC. The full variable domain, completed using reference TRBV11-2 and TRBJ1-2, is EAGVAQSPRYKIIEKRQSVAFWCNPISGHATLYWYQQILGQGPKLLIQFQNNGVVDDSQLPKDRFSAERLKGVDSTLKIQPAKLEDSAVYLCASSLTVHYGYTFGSGTRLTVV.